This passage covers 22 T cell receptor beta chains from one sample sequenced in a study of technical replicates of blood from several donors. Data came from immunoSEQ multiplex PCR; TCRdb stores just in-frame clones and leaves some out. The sample has more than 90,000 clones, 90% to 97% seen once. Material: T cells isolated from PBMCs. The receptors shown here come from a human donor in good health.

The J gene is TRBJ2-4, the V gene TRBV5-1; D gene ambiguous. With 1 base removed from V and 5 bases from J, the gap between germline ends came to 10 bases. Germline V lookup: CDR1 SGHRS, CDR2 YFSETQ. The CDR3 spans 14 residues. The CDR3 DNA follows: TGCGCCAGCAGCTTGCGACCAGAGGAAAACATTCAGTACTTC. It translates to CASSLRPEENIQYF.

The rearrangement joins TRBV19 to TRBJ1-5; no clear D. This CDR3 has 13 residues. Trimming removed 3 bases from V and 10 bases from J, with 13 bases in between. Germline V lookup: CDR1 LNHDA, CDR2 SQIVND (reference sequence). CDR3 nucleotide sequence: TGTGCCAGTAGTATGGCTAGCTGGGTACCCCAGCATTTT. Translation: CASSMASWVPQHF.

CDR3 amino acids: CASSQNPTGGQETQYF. The CDR3 DNA reads TGCGCCAGCAGCCAAAACCCGACAGGGGGGCAAGAGACCCAGTACTTC. V is TRBV4-1 and J is TRBJ2-5; 9 positions agree with TRBD1. The junction had 6 bases not matched to a gene; V was cut back by 2 bases and J by 2 bases. This CDR3 has 16 amino acids. CDR1 MGHRA and CDR2 YSYEKL come from the germline V gene.

The chain links TRBV7-9 to TRBJ2-7; D might be TRBD1 (6 bases). Germline lookup yields CDR1 SEHNR and CDR2 FQNEAQ (reference sequence). Trimming took off 1 base at V and 4 bases at J, with 11 bases between the two ends. The CDR3 loop spans 14 amino acids. Here the CDR3 reads CASSLGGQPYEQYF. For the CDR3, the DNA is TGTGCCAGCAGCTTAGGAGGACAGCCTTACGAGCAGTACTTC.

This chain connects TRBV27 to TRBJ1-1, with D perhaps TRBD1 (6 bases). The V end lost 3 bases, the J end lost 4 bases, and 18 bases lay between the germline ends. The CDR3 has 16 residues. Germline V CDR1 and CDR2: MNHEY, SMNVEV (reference sequence). The DNA for the CDR3 is TGTGCCAGCAGTTTGACCCCAGGGGCCGCGAGCACTGAAGCTTTCTTT. Protein: CASSLTPGAASTEAFF.

The chain joins TRBV9 to TRBJ1-5, with D uncertain. The V gene's germline CDR1 is SGDLS and CDR2 YYNGEE. The CDR3 runs to 13 residues. Trimming removed 3 bases at V and 0 bases at J, with 4 bases between. The CDR3 sequence: CASSAGSNQPQHF. CDR3 bases: TGTGCCAGCAGCGCCGGTAGCAATCAGCCCCAGCATTTT.

The chain links TRBV11-3 to TRBJ2-2, with D possibly being TRBD1 (6 bases). The CDR3 is 16 amino acids. Looked up from germline, CDR1 is SGHNT and CDR2 is YENEEA. V lost 1 base to trimming and J lost 1 base, with 10 bases between them. The CDR3 region is CASSLVRTVNTGELFF. Written as DNA, the CDR3 is TGTGCCAGCAGCTTAGTGCGGACAGTGAACACCGGGGAGCTGTTTTTT.

This chain uses TRBV4-1 with TRBJ2-1, with 10 bases identical to TRBD1. J gave up 5 bases and V 6 bases, and 10 bases lay outside the gene matches. CDR3 length equals 16 residues. CDR1 is MGHRA and CDR2 is YSYEKL in the germline V gene. CDR3 protein: CASRPVGTGDNNEQFF. In DNA, the CDR3 is TGCGCCAGCAGACCGGTGGGGACAGGGGACAACAATGAGCAGTTCTTC.

As concerns this clone: The same CDR3 can be traced to other DNA sequences in this sample. This sequence joins TRBV19 and TRBJ2-7; D gene uncertain. V lost 2 bases and J lost 4, with 6 bases in between. CDR3 length: 12 residues. Germline V CDR1 and CDR2: LNHDA, SQIVND (reference sequence). The CDR3 DNA reads TGTGCCAGTAGTATATCCGGGTACGAGCAGTACTTC. Its translation: CASSISGYEQYF.

V is TRBV19 and J is TRBJ1-4; 7 bases are shared with TRBD1. Germline CDR1 and CDR2: LNHDA and SQIVND (reference sequence). The trim removed 5 bases at V and 5 bases at J, leaving 8 bases unmatched. CDR3 length equals 15 residues. CDR3 sequence reads: CASSAGQAINEKLFF. The CDR3 nucleotides read TGTGCCAGTAGTGCCGGACAGGCGATAAATGAAAAACTGTTTTTT. Supplemented by reference TRBV19 and TRBJ1-4, the full variable domain reads DGGITQSPKYLFRKEGQNVTLSCEQNLNHDAMYWYRQDPGQGLRLIYYSQIVNDFQKGDIAEGYSVSREKKESFPLTVTSAQKNPTAFYLCASSAGQAINEKLFFGSGTQLSVL.

There are many counts of this clone. The chain uses TRBV5-4 and TRBJ2-7; D is perhaps TRBD2 (6 bases). Between the trimmed V and J ends, which lost 3 bases and 5 bases, there was a span of 15 bases. The germline V gene has CDR1 SGHNT and CDR2 YYREEE (reference sequence). CDR3 length: 14 amino acids. The CDR3 here is CASSSTGSVDEQYF. The CDR3 DNA is TGTGCCAGCAGCTCTACCGGGAGTGTCGACGAGCAGTACTTC.

The chain combines TRBV7-6 with TRBJ1-6; the match to TRBD1 covers 7 bases. The CDR3 sequence is 15 residues long. V trimming: 1 base; J trimming: 10 bases; junction bases outside the gene matches: 7. Germline CDR1 and CDR2: SGHVS and FNYEAQ. The CDR3 here is CASSLGTGIESPLHF. For the CDR3, the DNA is TGTGCCAGCAGCTTAGGGACAGGAATTGAGTCACCCCTCCACTTT.

The chain links TRBV7-9 to TRBJ2-1; 9 bases are a match to TRBD2. After removal of 0 bases from V and 0 bases from J, the junction contained 0 bases not matched to a gene. CDR3 size: 16 residues. Germline V gives CDR1 SEHNR, CDR2 FQNEAQ (reference sequence). CDR3 region: CASSLASGSSYNEQFF. As DNA, the CDR3 is TGTGCCAGCAGCTTAGCTAGCGGGAGCTCCTACAATGAGCAGTTCTTC.

This clone was recorded once. The genes are TRBV5-1 and TRBJ2-5, with TRBD1 matching 10 bases. Germline trimming cut 4 bases from V and 4 bases from J; bases unmatched to any gene: 7. Looked up from germline, CDR1 is SGHRS and CDR2 is YFSETQ. The CDR3 length is 15 residues. CDR3 residues: CASSTQTGGLETQYF. For the CDR3, the DNA is TGCGCCAGCAGCACCCAGACAGGGGGCTTAGAGACCCAGTACTTC.

This chain connects TRBV6-5 to TRBJ2-7; D gene unclear. The CDR3 contains 16 residues. CDR1 is MNHEY and CDR2 is SVGAGI in the germline V gene. Trimming removed 0 bases from V and 0 bases from J, with 12 bases in between. The chain's CDR3 is CASSYSVDTGSYEQYF. For the CDR3, the DNA is TGTGCCAGCAGTTACTCGGTAGATACCGGCTCCTACGAGCAGTACTTC.

This clone occurred once. The chain couples TRBV5-1 to TRBJ2-5, with TRBD2 matching over 7 bases. The CDR3 consists of 18 residues. Germline V gives CDR1 SGHRS, CDR2 YFSETQ. With V trimmed by 5 bases and J by 2 bases, 18 bases remained unmatched. For the CDR3, the DNA is TGCGCCAGCAGAGAATTTGGGGCTAGCGGTCGCTTGCAAGAGACCCAGTACTTC. Translated: CASREFGASGRLQETQYF.

CDR3 bases: TGCAGCGTTGTGGAACAGGGCAAAAACATTCAGTACTTC. The encoded protein is CSVVEQGKNIQYF. This chain connects TRBV29-1 to TRBJ2-4; D might be TRBD1 (6 bases). CDR3 length equals 13 residues. The germline gives CDR1 SQVTM, CDR2 ANQGSEA. The V end lost 4 bases, the J end lost 3 bases, and 10 bases lay between the germline ends.

In nucleotides, the CDR3 is TGTGCCAGCAGTGAATGGGCAGGGGGCGATCAGCCCCAGCATTTT. Amino acids: CASSEWAGGDQPQHF. The genes are TRBV6-1 and TRBJ1-5; 8 bases line up with TRBD1. CDR3 length equals 15 residues. CDR1 is MNHNS and CDR2 is SASEGT in the germline V gene. V was pared by 2 bases and J by 5 bases, with 5 bases of the junction left unmatched.

This chain joins TRBV4-1 and TRBJ2-7, with 7 bases that match TRBD1. The CDR3 consists of 15 residues. V lost 1 base and J lost 4; bases outside the gene matches: 7. The V gene's germline CDR1 is MGHRA and CDR2 YSYEKL. CDR3 sequence reads: CASSQVVAGGYEQYF. For the CDR3, the DNA is TGCGCCAGCAGCCAAGTAGTGGCAGGGGGATACGAGCAGTACTTC.

The chain combines TRBV11-2 with TRBJ2-5; the D gene is possibly TRBD1 (6 bases). V was trimmed by 1 base and J by 5 bases, leaving 14 bases between them. Germline V gene lookup returns CDR1 SGHAT and CDR2 FQNNGV. This CDR3 is 15 amino acids long. The CDR3 reads CASSLATGIHETQYF. The CDR3 bases are TGTGCCAGCAGCTTAGCCACAGGGATACATGAGACCCAGTACTTC.

This chain uses TRBV27 with TRBJ1-5; possibly TRBD1 for D (5 bases). Germline loops: CDR1 MNHEY, CDR2 SMNVEV (reference sequence). Trimming removed 1 base at V and 7 bases at J, with 11 bases between. The CDR3 length is 14 residues. For the CDR3, the DNA is TGTGCCAGCAGTTTATGGGGACTGGAGCAGCCCCAGCATTTT. It translates to CASSLWGLEQPQHF.

The chain uses TRBV5-5 and TRBJ1-1, with D unclear. There are 12 residues in the CDR3. CDR1 is SGHKS, CDR2 YYEKEE, per germline (reference sequence). The germline V and J ends were trimmed by 2 bases and 5 bases, with 7 bases remaining between them. Here the CDR3 reads CASSLRVTEAFF. The CDR3 nucleotides read TGTGCCAGCAGCTTAAGAGTTACTGAAGCTTTCTTT.